A single sample is the source of the 2 T cell receptor beta chains below, sequenced in a study of cytomegalovirus exposure and HLA in healthy donors. In the PCR, 60 Vbeta and 13 Jbeta primers were used. Data came from immunoSEQ multiplex PCR; TCRdb stores just in-frame clones and leaves some out. The table has 110,000 to 150,000 clones, more than 75% seen once. Sequenced material: PBMCs. The receptors here all came from a female donor in good health and CMV-seronegative.

This chain uses TRBV19 with TRBJ2-1; 14 nucleotides match TRBD2. Trimming took 5 bases from V and 7 from J; bases not matched to a gene: 4. Germline V gene data show CDR1 as LNHDA and CDR2 as SQIVND (reference sequence). CDR3 length: 15 amino acids. CDR3 nucleotide sequence: TGTGCCAGTAGTCTCGGGACTAGCGGGAGTAATGAGCAGTTCTTC. This sequence encodes CASSLGTSGSNEQFF.

The rearrangement links TRBV6-4 to TRBJ1-4; D ambiguous. The CDR3 covers 18 residues. V lost 2 bases to trimming and J lost 0 bases, with 16 bases between them. Germline V lookup: CDR1 MRHNA, CDR2 SNTAGT. The CDR3 loop reads CASSDHILEVATNEKLFF. CDR3 DNA: TGTGCCAGCAGTGACCACATCTTAGAGGTAGCAACTAATGAAAAACTGTTTTTT.